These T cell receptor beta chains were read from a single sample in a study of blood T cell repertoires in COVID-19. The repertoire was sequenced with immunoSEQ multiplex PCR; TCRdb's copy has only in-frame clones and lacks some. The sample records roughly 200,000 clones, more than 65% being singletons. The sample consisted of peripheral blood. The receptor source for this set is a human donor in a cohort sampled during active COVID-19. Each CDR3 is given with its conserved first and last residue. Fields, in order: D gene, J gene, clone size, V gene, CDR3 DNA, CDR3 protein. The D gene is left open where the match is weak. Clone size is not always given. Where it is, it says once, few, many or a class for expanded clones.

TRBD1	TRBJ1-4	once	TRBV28	TGTGCCAGCACCTATAGACAGGGTCCTAATGAAAAACTGTTTTTT	CASTYRQGPNEKLFF
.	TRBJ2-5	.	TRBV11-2	TGTGCCAGCAGCCCACCCGGGAGTAACGTAGAGACCCAGTACTTC	CASSPPGSNVETQYF
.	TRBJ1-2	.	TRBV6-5	TGTGCCAGCAGTTCGGAGGACGCGGCCAGCTATGGCTACACCTTC	CASSSEDAASYGYTF
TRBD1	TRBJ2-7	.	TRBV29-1	TGCAGCGTAGGGACAGGGGGAAACGAGCAGTACTTC	CSVGTGGNEQYF
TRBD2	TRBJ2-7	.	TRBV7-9	TGTGCCAGCAGCCCCAGTGTAGCTAGCGGAACCTACGAGCAGTACTTC	CASSPSVASGTYEQYF
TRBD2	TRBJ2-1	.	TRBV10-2	TGCGCCAGCAGCGGACGAGGGTTAGCGGGGGAGGGATTTTACAATGAGCAGTTCTTC	CASSGRGLAGEGFYNEQFF
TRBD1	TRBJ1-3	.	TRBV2	TGTGCCAGCACCAGGGGGCCTGGAAACACCATATATTTT	CASTRGPGNTIYF
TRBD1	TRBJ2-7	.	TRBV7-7	TGTGCTAGCAGCATAGGACAGGGATACGAGCAGTACTTC	CASSIGQGYEQYF
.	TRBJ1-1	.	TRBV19	TGTGCCAGTAGCCCCCAACACCGGAACACTGAAGCTTTCTTT	CASSPQHRNTEAFF
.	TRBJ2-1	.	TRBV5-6	TGTGCCAGCAGCTTCGGACGGGGGTACAATGAGCAGTTCTTC	CASSFGRGYNEQFF
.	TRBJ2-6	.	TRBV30	TGTGCCTGGAGCGTCTCAGTCTCTGGGGCCAACGTCCTGACTTTC	CAWSVSVSGANVLTF
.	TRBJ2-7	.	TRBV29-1	TGCAGCGTAGTACGACAGGTCGAGCAGTACTTC	CSVVRQVEQYF
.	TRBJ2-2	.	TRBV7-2	TGTGCCAGCAGCTTAGTTTCGGGAGATTTGGCCGGGGAGCTGTTTTTT	CASSLVSGDLAGELFF
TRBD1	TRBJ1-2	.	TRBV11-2	TGTGCCAGCAGCTCCAGGGGGCGGATCTATGGCTACACCTTC	CASSSRGRIYGYTF
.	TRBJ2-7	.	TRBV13	TGTGCCAGCAGCCAATACTACGAGCAGTACTTC	CASSQYYEQYF
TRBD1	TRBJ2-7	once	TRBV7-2	TGTGCCAGCAGCTTTTCGGGACAGGCCACCTACGAGCAGTACTTC	CASSFSGQATYEQYF
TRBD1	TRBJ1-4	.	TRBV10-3	TGTGCCATCAGCAACTATATTGGACAGGGGGTCAATGAAAAACTGTTTTTT	CAISNYIGQGVNEKLFF
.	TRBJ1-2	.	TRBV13	TGTGCCAGCAGCTTAGGGATGACACCGAACTATGGCTACACCTTC	CASSLGMTPNYGYTF
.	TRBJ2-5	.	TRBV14	TGTGCCAGCAGCATACTAGCAGAGACCCAGTACTTC	CASSILAETQYF
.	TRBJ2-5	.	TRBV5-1	TGCGCCAGCAGCGCCGGGACGGACAGAGTGGGGGAGACCCAGTACTTC	CASSAGTDRVGETQYF
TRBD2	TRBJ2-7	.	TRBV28	TGTGCCAGCAGTTCGGTGGGAGGGCGTTCCTACGAGCAGTACTTC	CASSSVGGRSYEQYF
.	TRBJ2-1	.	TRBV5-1	TGCGCCAGCAGCTCCGCGGGGCCCGGGTACAATGAGCAGTTCTTC	CASSSAGPGYNEQFF
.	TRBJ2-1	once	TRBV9	TGTGCCAGCAGCGAGGGCGTTCTAGAGGGAGATGAGCAGTTCTTC	CASSEGVLEGDEQFF
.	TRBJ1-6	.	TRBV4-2	TGTGCCAGCAGCCAAGGGAGGGATTCACCCCTCCACTTT	CASSQGRDSPLHF
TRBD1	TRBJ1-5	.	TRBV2	TGTGCCAGCAGCGGGACAGGGGGGCCAAATCAGCCCCAGCATTTT	CASSGTGGPNQPQHF
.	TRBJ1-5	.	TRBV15	TGTGCCACCAGCGGGGGCCGACGGCCCTATCAGCCCCAGCATTTT	CATSGGRRPYQPQHF
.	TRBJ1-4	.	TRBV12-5	TGTGCTAGTGGTAACCGATTGGGGGGACTGTTTTTT	CASGNRLGGLFF
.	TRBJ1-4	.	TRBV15	TGTGCCACCAGCAGTTATGTTAATGAAAAACTGTTTTTT	CATSSYVNEKLFF
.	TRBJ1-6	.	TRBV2	TGTGCCAGCAGTGTAGTCCCGAGGTATTCACCCCTCCACTTT	CASSVVPRYSPLHF
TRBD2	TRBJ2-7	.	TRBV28	TGTGCCAGCAGTTTAATGGGAGCGGGAGCCTACGAGCAGTACTTC	CASSLMGAGAYEQYF
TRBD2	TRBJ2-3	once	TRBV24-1	TGTGCCACCAGCCCTGGGGGGGGTTCAGATACGCAGTATTTT	CATSPGGGSDTQYF
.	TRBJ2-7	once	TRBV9	TGTGCCAGCAGCGGCGGACAGTCCTACGAGCAGTACTTC	CASSGGQSYEQYF
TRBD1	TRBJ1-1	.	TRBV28	TGTGCCAGCAGTTTAGATCAGGGGGCTAGGGGAGCTTTCTTT	CASSLDQGARGAFF
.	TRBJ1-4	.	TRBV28	TGTGCCAGCAGTTTAATTCCAGGGGATCACGGTGAAAAACTGTTTTTT	CASSLIPGDHGEKLFF
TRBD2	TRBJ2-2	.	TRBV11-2	TGTGCCAGCAGCTCCTCGGGGATTAGCGGGAGTTCTGGGGGCGGGGAGCTGTTTTTT	CASSSSGISGSSGGGELFF
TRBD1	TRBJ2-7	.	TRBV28	TGTGCCAGCAGTTTGAGCCAGGGGGCCTACGAGCAGTACTTC	CASSLSQGAYEQYF
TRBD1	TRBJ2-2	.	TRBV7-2	TGTGCCAGCAGCCCGGACAGGGCCAACACCGGGGAGCTGTTTTTT	CASSPDRANTGELFF
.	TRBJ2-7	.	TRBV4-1	TGCGCCAGCAGCCGTCCTAACGAACGGGACGAGCAGTACTTC	CASSRPNERDEQYF
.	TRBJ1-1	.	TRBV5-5	TGTGCCAGCAGCCGGGACATGGGAGTGAACACTGAAGCTTTCTTT	CASSRDMGVNTEAFF
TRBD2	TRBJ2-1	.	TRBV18	TGTGCCAGCTCACCACTAATCGGGGGGAGCTCCTACAATGAGCAGTTCTTC	CASSPLIGGSSYNEQFF